The clone carrying this T cell receptor beta chain was counted a few times. Its target is not known. The source of the sample is a study of Graves' ophthalmopathy and Graves' hyperthyroidism. Study conclusions and caveats: Most expanded clonotypes from thyroid (those above 0.001 frequency) were also found in blood.

Amplification targeted the TCR beta CDR3 regions, with RNA transcripts as the source material. HTBI-primed first-round RT-PCR preceded second-round multiplex PCR. MiXCR was run by TCRdb on the multiplex PCR reads, yielding one entry per CDR3 protein. The table has some 160,000 distinct CDR3 sequences, 39% seen once. Where ophthalmopathy was present, donors had moderate-to-severe activity, CAS ≥3, NOSPECS ≥4 and duration under 3 months. The source of the PBMCs was 10 ml of fresh peripheral blood. The sequence derives from a man aged 25 to 45 with Graves' ophthalmopathy. Material for sequencing was peripheral blood.

CDR3 loop: CASSYSEIRETQYF. The CDR3 bases are TGTGCCAGCAGTTACTCGGAGATAAGGGAGACCCAGTACTTC. The chain recombines TRBV6-5 with TRBJ2-5; D call uncertain. CDR1 and CDR2 (germline): MNHEY, SVGAGI. CDR3 size: 14 residues. V dropped 0 bases and J dropped 5 bases, with 10 bases sitting between them.